The rows below give T cell receptor beta chains drawn from one sample of a study of blood T cell repertoires in COVID-19. TCRdb keeps only in-frame clones here, not all; method: immunoSEQ multiplex PCR. Of some 200,000 clones in the sample, around 80% were seen once. The source material was peripheral blood. These receptors were collected from a man over 45 with active or convalescent COVID-19. Both conserved end residues are part of each CDR3. The D gene is left open where the match is weak. Not every row has a clone size; where given, it reads once, few, many or a size class.

J gene	D gene	clone size	V gene	CDR3 DNA	CDR3 protein
TRBJ2-1	-	-	TRBV2	TGTGCCAGCAAGTTGCCCCTCGAACCCAGGGCTGGCAATGAGCAGTTCTTC	CASKLPLEPRAGNEQFF
TRBJ2-5	-	-	TRBV4-3	TGCGCCAGCAGCCAAGATCGGTGGTCGGGGACCCAGTACTTC	CASSQDRWSGTQYF
TRBJ1-2	-	-	TRBV18	TGTGCCAGCTCACCAGGGGCGGAGCTTCTAGGCTACACCTTC	CASSPGAELLGYTF
TRBJ1-6	TRBD1	-	TRBV5-5	TGTGCCAGCAGCGTCCGGGACAGGGGTTCACCCCTCCACTTT	CASSVRDRGSPLHF
TRBJ1-1	-	-	TRBV4-3	TGCGCCAGCAGCCCCCATACAGAGAACACTGAAGCTTTCTTT	CASSPHTENTEAFF
TRBJ1-1	-	-	TRBV7-2	TGTGCCAGCAGCTTAGCGGGGGCCATCACTGAAGCTTTCTTT	CASSLAGAITEAFF
TRBJ1-4	-	few	TRBV15	TGTGCCACCAGCAGAGATTATAATGAAAAACTGTTTTTT	CATSRDYNEKLFF
TRBJ1-2	-	-	TRBV7-9	TGTGCCAGCAGCTCCCTGACAGTTCAAGGGGTCTATGGCTACACCTTC	CASSSLTVQGVYGYTF
TRBJ2-2	TRBD2	-	TRBV6-5	TGTGCCAGCAGTCTTAGCGGGGTGGGTGGGGAGCTGTTTTTT	CASSLSGVGGELFF
TRBJ2-5	TRBD2	-	TRBV7-8	TGTGCCAGCAGCTTAGGGACTAGCGGGGGTCAGGGGACCCAGTACTTC	CASSLGTSGGQGTQYF
TRBJ1-6	TRBD1	once	TRBV6-5	TGTGCCAGCAGCAGGGGGGCGATTAATTCACCCCTCCACTTT	CASSRGAINSPLHF
TRBJ1-1	TRBD1	-	TRBV19	TGTGCCAGTCACCAAGGGGGCAGGGACACTGAAGCTTTCTTT	CASHQGGRDTEAFF
TRBJ1-6	-	-	TRBV21-1	TGTGCCAGCAGCAAAGCGACGAAAACAGGGGGGTATTCACCCCTCCACTTT	CASSKATKTGGYSPLHF